This entry lists 21 T cell receptor beta chains sequenced from one sample in a study of early T cells in non-severe SARS-CoV-2 infection. One entry per CDR3 protein results from TCRdb running MiXCR on the 5' RACE reads. The data hold some 87,000 distinct CDR3 sequences, with around 10% observed a single time. The specimen was whole blood. These receptors were collected from an adult who was a healthcare worker with PCR-confirmed SARS-CoV-2 infection or an uninfected control (not recorded which).

This clonotype was seen ten or more times. The chain joins TRBV12-3 or TRBV12-4 to TRBJ1-5; TRBD1 might be the D (6 bases). This CDR3 is 13 amino acids long. Trimming pared 6 bases from V and 4 bases from J, leaving 10 bases between. In DNA, the CDR3 is TGTGCCAGCAGATCTCAGGGGAATCAGCCCCAGCATTTT. It translates to CASRSQGNQPQHF.

J is TRBJ1-4 and V is TRBV7-6; maybe TRBD1 (5 bases). The CDR3 runs 15 residues. Germline V gene sequence: CDR1 SGHVS, CDR2 FNYEAQ. The ends were cut back, 5 bases at V and 5 bases at J, with 15 bases in the middle. The CDR3: CASSPRQLQNEKLFF. CDR3 coding DNA: TGTGCCAGCAGCCCCCGACAGCTGCAGAATGAAAAACTGTTTTTT.

The chain carries TRBV6-6 and TRBJ2-7; D is possibly TRBD2 (6 bases). CDR3 length: 15 residues. V gave up 5 bases and J gave up 6 bases, with 20 bases separating them. In germline, CDR1 is MNHNY, CDR2 SVGAGI (reference sequence). The CDR3 bases are TGTGCCAGCAGTCGGCCGGGACTCCCTCCCTTCGAGCAGTACTTC. Its translation: CASSRPGLPPFEQYF.

The CDR3 bases are TGCAGCGTGTCACCCCTGACTGAAGCTTTCTTT. This sequence encodes CSVSPLTEAFF. The chain carries TRBV29-1 and TRBJ1-1; D call uncertain. Germline CDR1 reads SQVTM; CDR2 reads ANQGSEA. V was clipped by 6 bases and J by 5 bases, with 10 bases between them. The CDR3 contains 11 residues. Full variable domain (outside the CDR3, taken from reference TRBV29-1 and TRBJ1-1): SAVISQKPSRDICQRGTSLTIQCQVDSQVTMMFWYRQQPGQSLTLIATANQGSEATYESGFVIDKFPISRPNLTFSTLTVSNMSPEDSSIYLCSVSPLTEAFFGQGTRLTVV.

The chain carries TRBV6-2 or TRBV6-3 and TRBJ1-4; D is perhaps TRBD1 (5 bases). Trimming left V 4 bases short and J 8 bases short, with 14 bases between. This CDR3 comprises 14 residues. Germline loops: CDR1 MNHEY, CDR2 SVGEGT. CDR3 nucleotide sequence: TGTGCCAGCAGTTGGGGCAGGGAAGACGAAAAACTGTTTTTT. It specifies CASSWGREDEKLFF.

This clonotype has a handful of counts. V and J are TRBV20-1 and TRBJ1-1; weak D call: TRBD1 (5 bases). CDR3 length: 13 residues. The germline CDR1 and CDR2 sequences are DFQATT and SNEGSKA (reference sequence). V was cut by 6 bases and J by 1 base, with 12 bases left in between. CDR3 region: CSAQQDPNTEAFF. CDR3 sequence (DNA): TGCAGTGCCCAACAGGACCCGAACACTGAAGCTTTCTTT.

The genes are TRBV11-1 and TRBJ2-7; either TRBD1 or TRBD2 may supply D (5 bases each). The CDR3 extends over 17 amino acids. CDR1 is SGHAT and CDR2 is FQDESV in the germline V gene (reference sequence). V was trimmed by 1 base and J by 3 bases, leaving 19 bases between them. DNA of the CDR3: TGTGCCAGCAGCTTAGAGGGCCCGGGGCGCATTCTCTACGAGCAGTACTTC. Amino acids: CASSLEGPGRILYEQYF.

Regarding this clonotype: A much more abundant neighbour one base away suggests this may be a read error. The genes are TRBV5-1 and TRBJ2-7, with D unclear. The CDR3 has 15 residues. Germline values: CDR1 SGHRS, CDR2 YFSETQ. The CDR3 region is CASCLVADASYEQYF. CDR3 coding DNA: TGCGCCAGCTGCTTGGTTGCAGACGCGTCCTACGAGCAGTACTTC.

A note on this clonotype: Possible read error: a much larger clone is one base away. The V gene is TRBV24-1, the J gene TRBJ2-7; no clear D. The germline V and J ends were trimmed by 1 base and 6 bases, with 9 bases remaining between them. Germline CDR1 and CDR2: KGHDR and SFDVKD. The CDR3 length is 13 residues. The CDR3 DNA sequence: TGTGCCACCAGTGATTTTGACGGCTTCGAGCAGTACTTC. The encoded protein is CATSDFDGFEQYF.

This clonotype was seen ten or more times. J is TRBJ1-5 and V is TRBV11-2; D may be TRBD1 (6 bases). Germline V gene sequence: CDR1 SGHAT, CDR2 FQNNGV. The V end lost 5 bases, the J end lost 6 bases, and 17 bases lay between the germline ends. The CDR3 has 15 residues. The CDR3 is CASSHIGGPGQPQHF. CDR3 DNA sequence: TGTGCCAGCAGCCACATAGGGGGACCCGGTCAGCCCCAGCATTTT.

This clonotype was seen ten or more times. The rearrangement uses TRBV24-1 and TRBJ2-1; the D is unclear. V dropped 8 bases and J dropped 8 bases, with 6 bases sitting between them. Germline CDR1 is KGHDR and CDR2 is SFDVKD. The CDR3 is 10 residues long. CDR3 coding DNA: TGTGCCACCACCCACGATGAGCAGTTCTTC. This codes for CATTHDEQFF.

This clonotype appeared many times. The V and J genes are TRBV10-3 and TRBJ1-4, with D uncertain. The V gene's germline CDR1 is ENHRY and CDR2 SYGVKD. V was clipped by 0 bases and J by 8 bases, with 16 bases between them. The CDR3 covers 16 residues. The CDR3 nucleotides read TGTGCCATCAGTGAGTCCTGGACGGGATCGGAGGAAAAACTGTTTTTT. It codes for CAISESWTGSEEKLFF.

The chain has TRBV11-2 and TRBJ2-7, with TRBD2 matching over 7 bases. J gave up 6 bases and V 2 bases, and 13 bases lay outside the gene matches. This CDR3 has 16 residues. Germline values: CDR1 SGHAT, CDR2 FQNNGV. This CDR3 reads CASSLRVAGDTGEQYF. The DNA of the CDR3 is TGTGCCAGCAGCTTAAGGGTCGCGGGAGATACTGGCGAGCAGTACTTC.

This clonotype was observed many times. The chain employs TRBV10-3 and TRBJ2-7; D call uncertain. The germline gives CDR1 ENHRY, CDR2 SYGVKD. V lost 5 bases, J lost 1 base, and 12 bases lay in between. The CDR3 length is 14 residues. In nucleotides, the CDR3 is TGTGCCATCAGTATATCCACAAAATCCTACGAGCAGTACTTC. It yields the protein CAISISTKSYEQYF.

This clonotype has a count of ten or more. The V and J genes are TRBV2 and TRBJ2-4, with D maybe TRBD1 (6 bases). V was clipped by 7 bases and J by 0 bases, with 10 bases between them. Germline V gene data show CDR1 as SNHLY and CDR2 as FYNNEI. This CDR3 has 14 residues. The CDR3 spells CASMRGLAKNIQYF. The CDR3 coding sequence is TGTGCCAGCATGAGGGGGTTAGCCAAAAACATTCAGTACTTC.

The sample holds many counts of this clonotype. The J gene is TRBJ2-7, the V gene TRBV20-1, with 8 bases matching TRBD2. Germline CDR1 and CDR2: DFQATT and SNEGSKA (reference sequence). CDR3 length: 15 residues. J lost 6 bases, V lost 5 bases, and 15 bases had no gene match. CDR3 bases: TGCAGTGCTGCTTCTCGAGCGGGAGTGACGGGCGAGCAGTACTTC. As protein: CSAASRAGVTGEQYF.

This clonotype has a count of ten or more. The rearrangement uses TRBV28 and TRBJ1-1; D not resolved. CDR3 length equals 14 residues. Trimming left V 5 bases short and J 4 bases short, with 14 bases between. From germline, CDR1 is MDHEN and CDR2 SYDVKM. The CDR3 nucleotides are TGTGCCAGCAGTCCCCCGAGGGAGGGCACTGAAGCTTTCTTT. Its protein product is CASSPPREGTEAFF.

This clonotype came up many times. V gene TRBV6-2 or TRBV6-3 combines with J gene TRBJ2-7; 7 bases match TRBD1. The CDR3 spans 13 residues. With 5 bases clipped from V and 6 bases from J, the junction kept 7 bases outside the gene matches. Per germline, CDR1 MNHEY and CDR2 SVGEGT. The DNA for the CDR3 is TGTGCCAGCAGTCTAAATTCAGGGGGCGAGCAGTACTTC. Its protein is CASSLNSGGEQYF.

This clonotype came up many times. The chain is built from TRBV27 and TRBJ2-7; weak D call: TRBD1 (6 bases). The CDR3 loop spans 13 amino acids. Trimming left V 4 bases short and J 3 bases short, with 10 bases between. Looked up from germline, CDR1 is MNHEY and CDR2 is SMNVEV (reference sequence). The CDR3: CASSWGQHYEQYF. The CDR3, as DNA: TGTGCCAGCAGTTGGGGGCAGCACTACGAGCAGTACTTC.

This clonotype was counted only a few times. This chain's CDR3 is CASSIVHTGPGELFF. The DNA of the CDR3 is TGTGCCAGTAGTATAGTGCACACAGGGCCCGGGGAGCTGTTTTTT. J is TRBJ2-2 and V is TRBV19; possible D gene TRBD1, 6 bases. The V gene lost 1 base and the J gene lost 6 bases, with 12 bases spanning the gap. Germline CDR1 reads LNHDA; CDR2 reads SQIVND (reference sequence). The CDR3 consists of 15 residues.

A single count supports this clonotype. This may be a read error, as it is one base from a much larger clone. The V call is TRBV4-1, the J call TRBJ2-3, with TRBD2 matching 7 bases. The CDR3 extends over 16 amino acids. The junction had 10 bases not matched to a gene; V was cut back by 6 bases and J by 1 base. The germline V gene has CDR1 MGHRA and CDR2 YSYEKL. The DNA for the CDR3 is TGCGCCAGCAGTTCCGGGGCTAGCGGCCGCACAGATACGCAGTATTTT. Translated, it gives CASSSGASGRTDTQYF.